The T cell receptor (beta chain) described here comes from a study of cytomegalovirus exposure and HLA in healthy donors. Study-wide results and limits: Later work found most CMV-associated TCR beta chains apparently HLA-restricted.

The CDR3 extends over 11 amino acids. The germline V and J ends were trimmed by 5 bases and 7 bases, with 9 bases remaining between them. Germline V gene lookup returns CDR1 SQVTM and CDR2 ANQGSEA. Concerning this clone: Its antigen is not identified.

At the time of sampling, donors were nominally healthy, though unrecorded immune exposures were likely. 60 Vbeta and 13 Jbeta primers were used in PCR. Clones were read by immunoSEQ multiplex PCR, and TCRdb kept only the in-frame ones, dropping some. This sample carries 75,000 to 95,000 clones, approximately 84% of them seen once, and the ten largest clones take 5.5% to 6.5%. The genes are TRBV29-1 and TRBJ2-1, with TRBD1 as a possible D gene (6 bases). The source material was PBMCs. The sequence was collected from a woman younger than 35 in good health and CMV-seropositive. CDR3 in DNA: TGCAGCGTTACAGGGATGAATGAGCAGTTCTTC. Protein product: CSVTGMNEQFF.